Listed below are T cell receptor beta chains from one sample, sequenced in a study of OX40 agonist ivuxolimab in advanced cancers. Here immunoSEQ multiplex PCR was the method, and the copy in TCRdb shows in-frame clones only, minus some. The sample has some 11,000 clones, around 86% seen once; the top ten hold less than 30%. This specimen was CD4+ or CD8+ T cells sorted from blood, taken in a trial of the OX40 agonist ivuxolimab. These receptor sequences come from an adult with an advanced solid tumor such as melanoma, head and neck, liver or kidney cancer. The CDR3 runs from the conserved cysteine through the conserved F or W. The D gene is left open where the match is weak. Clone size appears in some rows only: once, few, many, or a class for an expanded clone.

TGTGCCAGCAGAGAGGGACAGCCCTTTCTCAATGAGCAGTTCTTC,CASREGQPFLNEQFF,TRBJ2-1,TRBD1,TRBV6-1,few
TGTGCCAGCAGGGCCGGGCCTGCCTACAATGAGCAGTTCTTC,CASRAGPAYNEQFF,TRBJ2-1,NA,TRBV28,NA
TGTGCCAGCAGCTTGGCAGGGGGCTCCCGACAGACCCAGTACTTC,CASSLAGGSRQTQYF,TRBJ2-5,TRBD1,TRBV5-6,NA
TGTGCCAGCAGTTTCTGGTCCGGGGCAAATCAGCCCCAGCATTTT,CASSFWSGANQPQHF,TRBJ1-5,NA,TRBV28,NA
TGTGCCAGCAGCCCGGGTGGCTACGAGCAGTACTTC,CASSPGGYEQYF,TRBJ2-7,NA,TRBV2,NA
TGTGCCAGCAGCACTACAGGGGGCGGTCAGCCCCAGCATTTT,CASSTTGGGQPQHF,TRBJ1-5,TRBD1,TRBV27,NA
TGTGCCAGCAGCCCTAGCGTAGGGACAGCCTACAATGAGCAGTTCTTC,CASSPSVGTAYNEQFF,TRBJ2-1,NA,TRBV13,once
TGCGCCAGCAGCTTAGGACTAGCGGGAATGGATAAAGAGACCCAGTACTTC,CASSLGLAGMDKETQYF,TRBJ2-5,TRBD2,TRBV5-1,NA
TGTGCCAGCAGCTTTTCCCCGGACACCGGGGAGCTGTTTTTT,CASSFSPDTGELFF,TRBJ2-2,NA,TRBV7-3,NA
TGTGCCAGCAGTCCCGGGGGGAGGAACTCTGGAAACACCATATATTTT,CASSPGGRNSGNTIYF,TRBJ1-3,NA,TRBV27,NA
TGTGCCAGCAGTGAAGAAGGGACTAGCGGCCCCTACGAGCAGTACTTC,CASSEEGTSGPYEQYF,TRBJ2-7,TRBD2,TRBV6-1,medium-sized
TGTGCCAGCAGTTTCCGGACAGGGGAAGGCTACACCTTC,CASSFRTGEGYTF,TRBJ1-2,TRBD1,TRBV27,NA
TGCAGCGCCATCACAGGGGGCGGAGACTATGGCTACACCTTC,CSAITGGGDYGYTF,TRBJ1-2,TRBD1,TRBV29-1,once
TGTGCCAGCAGTGAATGGGGGGGGCCCCAAGAGACCCAGTACTTC,CASSEWGGPQETQYF,TRBJ2-5,NA,TRBV6-1,NA
TGTGCCAGCAGCGTCCCTGGATCGGGCGGTGAGCAGGGCAATGAGCAGTTCTTC,CASSVPGSGGEQGNEQFF,TRBJ2-1,NA,TRBV9,NA
TGTGCCAGCAGCTCCTCCAGCGGGAGTGGAAATGAGCAGTTCTTC,CASSSSSGSGNEQFF,TRBJ2-1,TRBD2,TRBV7-3,few
TGCGCCAGCAGCCCGGTGGAGGCCGCGGCTCTGTTCCAAGAGACCCAGTACTTC,CASSPVEAAALFQETQYF,TRBJ2-5,NA,TRBV5-1,NA
TGTGCCAGCAGTTTAGCACAGTTCAATGAGCAGTTCTTC,CASSLAQFNEQFF,TRBJ2-1,NA,TRBV27,NA
TGTGCCTGGAGCCCGAGACTAGCGGGATTCTACGAGCAGTACTTC,CAWSPRLAGFYEQYF,TRBJ2-7,TRBD2,TRBV30,NA
TGTGCCTGGATCTACCCCCTCAGGGGATTAACTGAAGCTTTCTTT,CAWIYPLRGLTEAFF,TRBJ1-1,NA,TRBV30,few
TGTGCCAGCAGCTTGACGGGGGCGCGGGGCTACACCTTC,CASSLTGARGYTF,TRBJ1-2,NA,TRBV5-6,NA
TGCGCCAGCGCAGGGGCAGGGGCCTACGAGCAGTACTTC,CASAGAGAYEQYF,TRBJ2-7,NA,TRBV4-1,NA
TGTGCCAGCAGTTACTACTCAGCCTCCTACGAGCAGTACTTC,CASSYYSASYEQYF,TRBJ2-7,NA,TRBV6-5,once
TGTGCCAGCAGTTACTCGGAAAGCTCCTACAATGAGCAGTTCTTC,CASSYSESSYNEQFF,TRBJ2-1,NA,TRBV6-5,NA
TGCGCCAGCAGCCCTATCGGCCAGACCTACGAGCAGTACTTC,CASSPIGQTYEQYF,TRBJ2-7,NA,TRBV4-1,NA
TGCGCCAGCAGCCAAGCTCTCGACAGGTATAACTATGGCTACACCTTC,CASSQALDRYNYGYTF,TRBJ1-2,NA,TRBV4-1,NA
TGCGCCAGCAGGAAGACAGGGGGGGAAACCGGGGAGCTGTTTTTT,CASRKTGGETGELFF,TRBJ2-2,TRBD1,TRBV4-1,NA
TGTGCCAGCAGAATGTCGGGGGCCGGCTCTGAAGCTTTCTTT,CASRMSGAGSEAFF,TRBJ1-1,NA,TRBV6-9,few
TGTGCCAGCAGCCAAGAACTAGGTATTAGCGCGTACAATGAGCAGTTCTTC,CASSQELGISAYNEQFF,TRBJ2-1,NA,TRBV4-2,NA
TGTGCCAGCAGTCTTCCTCGGGTCTCCGGGGAGCTGTTTTTT,CASSLPRVSGELFF,TRBJ2-2,NA,TRBV28,NA
TGTGCCAGCAGCTCACTTTTAGGGACCTACGAGCAGTACTTC,CASSSLLGTYEQYF,TRBJ2-7,NA,TRBV5-5,NA
TGTGCCAGCAGCGTAGCAGAGGTGGGCACTGAAGCTTTCTTT,CASSVAEVGTEAFF,TRBJ1-1,NA,TRBV9,NA
TGTGCTTCTTCCTCGGGACAGGGAATAGAGACCCAGTACTTC,CASSSGQGIETQYF,TRBJ2-5,TRBD1,TRBV30,once
TGTGCCAGCGCGGAGGTCCATAATACCTACGAGCAGTACTTC,CASAEVHNTYEQYF,TRBJ2-7,NA,TRBV27,NA
TGTGCCAGCAGTTCCGTCGGGGCAGGGGCCTACGAGCAGTACTTC,CASSSVGAGAYEQYF,TRBJ2-7,NA,TRBV6-6,NA
TGTGCCAGCAGTTACACCGGGACTGGTTGGGATACGCAGTATTTT,CASSYTGTGWDTQYF,TRBJ2-3,NA,TRBV6-6,NA
TGTGCAGTCCCTAGCGGGAGGTACAATGAGCAGTTCTTC,CAVPSGRYNEQFF,TRBJ2-1,TRBD2,TRBV7-9,once
TGTGCCAGCCATTCAGACCGGACTAGCGGGAACCAGTTCTTC,CASHSDRTSGNQFF,TRBJ2-1,TRBD2,TRBV25-1,NA
TGTGCCTACACAGGGGGCTCGGTCGGTAATTCACCCCTCCACTTT,CAYTGGSVGNSPLHF,TRBJ1-6,TRBD1,TRBV30,NA
TGTGCCAGCAGCACCTCTCAATCGCTCGGATTAGGGGACTCCTACAATGGACAGTTCTTC,CASSTSQSLGLGDSYNGQFF,TRBJ2-1,NA,TRBV21-1,NA
TGTGCCAGCGTAGAGGCTGGTGGCGCAGATACGCAGTATTTT,CASVEAGGADTQYF,TRBJ2-3,NA,TRBV2,NA
TGTGCCAGCAGTTATTATCTGGGACAGGGGTCCTACGAGCAGTACTTC,CASSYYLGQGSYEQYF,TRBJ2-7,TRBD1,TRBV7-2,NA
TGCGCCAGCAGCCCGGACAGGGTGAGAGCAAACACTGAAGCTTTCTTT,CASSPDRVRANTEAFF,TRBJ1-1,TRBD1,TRBV5-1,NA
TGTGCCAGCAGTTTGGGGCAGGGGACTTTGGATCAGTACTTC,CASSLGQGTLDQYF,TRBJ2-4,NA,TRBV27,NA
TGTGCCAGCAGCTCCAGGGATAAGGCAAGGTCCTATAATTCACCCCTCCACTTT,CASSSRDKARSYNSPLHF,TRBJ1-6,NA,TRBV5-6,NA
TGTGCCAGCAGCGTAGACGGCAACCAAGAGACCCAGTACTTC,CASSVDGNQETQYF,TRBJ2-5,NA,TRBV9,NA
TGTGCCAGCAGCTTGGGCAGTTCCTACGAGCAGTACTTC,CASSLGSSYEQYF,TRBJ2-7,NA,TRBV4-2,NA
TGTGCCAGCAGCTTAGACAGGGGGGACTACGAGCAGTACTTC,CASSLDRGDYEQYF,TRBJ2-7,TRBD1,TRBV4-2,NA
TGTGCCAGCAGCCCCGGGACTAGCGGGAGGACCCTTTCTTACTACGAGCAGTACTTC,CASSPGTSGRTLSYYEQYF,TRBJ2-7,TRBD2,TRBV11-1,NA
TGCGCCAGCAGATCTACAGGGGGCGAGCAGTACTTC,CASRSTGGEQYF,TRBJ2-7,TRBD1,TRBV5-1,NA
TGTGCCAGCAGAGGGCCGTCCGGGGAGCTGTTTTTT,CASRGPSGELFF,TRBJ2-2,NA,TRBV11-2,NA
TGCGCCAGCAGTGTGACCTCGGACGGGGGAAACACCATATATTTT,CASSVTSDGGNTIYF,TRBJ1-3,NA,TRBV10-1,NA
TGTGCCAGTCTTCGCGGGAGCTCCTACGAGCAGTACTTC,CASLRGSSYEQYF,TRBJ2-7,TRBD2,TRBV28,NA
TGCGCCAGCAGTTTTGACAGGGGTGGCTACGAGCAGTACTTC,CASSFDRGGYEQYF,TRBJ2-7,TRBD1,TRBV10-1,NA
TGTGCCAGCAGTCACTACAGGGATGAGCAGTTCTTC,CASSHYRDEQFF,TRBJ2-1,NA,TRBV27,medium-sized
TGTGCCAGCAGCTTGGCAGTTGGGCAGGGGCAGTTCTTC,CASSLAVGQGQFF,TRBJ2-1,NA,TRBV5-6,NA
TGTGCCAGCAGCTTATACGGCCATCAGCCCCAGCATTTT,CASSLYGHQPQHF,TRBJ1-5,NA,TRBV7-4,NA
TGTGCCAGCTCACCGTCGCCGGGGGACCACTACAATGAGCAGTTCTTC,CASSPSPGDHYNEQFF,TRBJ2-1,NA,TRBV18,NA